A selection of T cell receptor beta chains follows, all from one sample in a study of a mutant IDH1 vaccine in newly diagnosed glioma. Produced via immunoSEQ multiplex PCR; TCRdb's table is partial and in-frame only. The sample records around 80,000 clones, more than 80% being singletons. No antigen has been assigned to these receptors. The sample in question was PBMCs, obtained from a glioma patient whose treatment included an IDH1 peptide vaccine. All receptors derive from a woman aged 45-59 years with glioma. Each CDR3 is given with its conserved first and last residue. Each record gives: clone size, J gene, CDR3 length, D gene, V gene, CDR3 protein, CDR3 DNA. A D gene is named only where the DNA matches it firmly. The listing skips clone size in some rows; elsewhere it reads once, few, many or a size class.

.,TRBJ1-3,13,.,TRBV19,CASSSGYGNTIYF,TGTGCCAGTAGTAGTGGATATGGAAACACCATATATTTT
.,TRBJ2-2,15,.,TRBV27,CASSQRMANTGELFF,TGTGCCAGCAGTCAGAGGATGGCGAACACCGGGGAGCTGTTTTTT
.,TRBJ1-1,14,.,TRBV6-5,CASSSRGRNTEAFF,TGTGCCAGCAGCAGCCGAGGGAGAAACACTGAAGCTTTCTTT
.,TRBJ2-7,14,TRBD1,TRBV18,CASSPGQGFYEQYF,TGTGCCAGCTCACCAGGACAGGGGTTCTACGAGCAGTACTTC
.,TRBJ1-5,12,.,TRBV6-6,CASSKSNQPQHF,TGTGCCAGCAGTAAAAGTAATCAGCCCCAGCATTTT
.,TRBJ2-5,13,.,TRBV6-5,CASSYRRQETQYF,TGTGCCAGCAGTTACAGACGGCAAGAGACCCAGTACTTC
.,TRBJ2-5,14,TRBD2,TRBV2,CASSALAGPETQYF,TGTGCCAGCAGTGCCTTAGCGGGACCGGAGACCCAGTACTTC
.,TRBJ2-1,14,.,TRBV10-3,CAIMALRSYNEQFF,TGTGCCATCATGGCTTTGCGCTCCTACAATGAGCAGTTCTTC
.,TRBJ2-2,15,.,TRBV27,CASSPRWEGTGELFF,TGTGCCAGCAGTCCGAGGTGGGAAGGCACCGGGGAGCTGTTTTTT
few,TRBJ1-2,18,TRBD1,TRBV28,CASSFSAGRGQGLAGYTF,TGTGCCAGCAGTTTTTCTGCTGGAAGGGGACAGGGTTTAGCTGGCTACACCTTC
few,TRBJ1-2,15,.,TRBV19,CASSPTAQGDYGYTF,TGTGCCAGTAGCCCGACAGCCCAGGGAGACTATGGCTACACCTTC
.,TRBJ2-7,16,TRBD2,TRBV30,CAWSEGGAGTLYEQYF,TGTGCCTGGAGTGAGGGAGGGGCGGGAACCCTTTACGAGCAGTACTTC
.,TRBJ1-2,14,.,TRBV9,CASSTHNDGYGYTF,TGTGCCAGCAGCACGCACAATGACGGGTATGGCTACACCTTC
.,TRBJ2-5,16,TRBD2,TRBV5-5,CASSRQTSGREETQYF,TGTGCCAGCAGTCGACAGACTAGCGGGAGGGAAGAGACCCAGTACTTC
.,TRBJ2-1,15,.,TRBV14,CASSQGAEHYNEQFF,TGTGCCAGCAGCCAAGGGGCGGAGCACTACAATGAGCAGTTCTTC
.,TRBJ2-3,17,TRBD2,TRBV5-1,CASSFGPPGDYTDTQYF,TGCGCCAGCAGCTTTGGGCCCCCCGGGGACTACACAGATACGCAGTATTTT
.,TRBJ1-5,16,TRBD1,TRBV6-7,CASNPPGGQQYQPQHF,TGTGCCAGCAACCCCCCCGGGGGACAGCAATATCAGCCCCAGCATTTT